This T cell receptor beta chain was captured in a study of human T cells and chemical hapten exposure (dated by TCRdb to the early 2020s). General notes on the study: For sensitization, 2% DPC in acetone was applied to a roughly 2 cm by roughly 2 cm area of upper inner arm skin. Patch testing on the upper back used Finn chambers containing 0.01% DPC, with scoring done after 6 days according to International Contact Dermatitis Research Group standards. Peripheral blood TCR repertoire changes were tracked in vivo in alopecia patients during primary and secondary sensitization to the hapten diphenylcyclopropenone (DPC). Libraries were pooled for sequencing, and variation in per-sample TCR yields was attributed mainly to small differences in library volumes within the pool. Patients additionally received weekly therapeutic DPC doses to the scalp throughout the roughly 25-week study period. The mostly female patient cohort included alopecia areata with under or over 50% scalp involvement, alopecia totalis and alopecia universalis. Blood was sampled from patients pre-sensitization (week 0) and at 2, 6 and about 24 weeks after DPC sensitization. Nearly 30 alopecia patients provided blood for TCR sequencing at one to four time points (pre-sensitization, 2, 6 and 24 weeks).

Library creation used RACE. Reads for this sample came from a NextSeq 500. During library preparation, unique molecular identifiers were attached to individual cDNA molecules so that TCRs could be counted in a quantitative, reproducible way. Both TCR alpha and TCR beta chains were sequenced from each blood RNA sample. For the original study's pipeline: A median of around 96,000 TCRs per sample was observed, with a range of about 23,224 to 690,600. The Decombinator software suite was used to annotate the V, J and CDR3 of the TCR reads. To make PS versus PT1 abundance plots, every sample was subsampled to the same number of TCRs (28,000). Expanded TCRs were defined as absent before sensitization and observed at least eight times at the 2-week time point. TCRdb redid the processing of the public reads, applying fastp at Q25 and MiXCR, and retained in-frame beta chains. Identical CDR3 proteins give one entry, which carries the most common genes and DNA. TCRdb's processing, not the study's, gives the V and J calls here. The sample profile shows roughly 72,000 distinct CDR3 sequences; 10% to 13% of them were found once. The ten biggest clones cover 1.1% to 1.5% of the sample.

Broad study findings and their caveats: All patients had alopecia, a presumed autoimmune disease, so their immune response might differ from that of healthy individuals. Repeated subsampling changed both the strength of the expansion versus patch-test correlation and the threshold at which that correlation became significant. Significantly more large CDR3 similarity clusters were formed by expanded TCRs than by pre-sensitization or healthy control sets, consistent with antigen-driven responses. No change with DPC sensitization was found in the number of TCRs above 1 in 1000 frequency, and no evidence of global repertoire structure alterations was found. Patch test score correlated positively with the number of PT1 expanded TCRs, reaching significance at thresholds 8, 16 and 32 but not at 4.

Reading from cysteine to phenylalanine, the CDR3 counts 12 amino acids. Solely the CDR3 DNA is kept, with 36 bases framed from the first base. The germline V gene sets CDR1 to SGHTA and CDR2 to FQGNSA. Clipping removes 5 bases from V and 15 bases from J, with 9 as the unmatched junction base count. The time point label corresponds to: patch test 1, 2 weeks after DPC sensitization. The sample's treatment or condition, from its label and the paper: therapeutic diphenylcyclopropenone sensitization with weekly scalp DPC. Blood at each patch-test visit was drawn before the patch test was applied. Eligible patients were aged 18 to 70, diagnosed with alopecia, deemed suitable for DPC therapy, and excluded if pregnant. Total RNA was extracted from unfractionated whole blood that had been collected in Tempus Blood RNA tubes. In its sample, this clonotype was seen many times. The antigen it binds to is not known. Per-base qualities were not stored, and no clone one base away is much larger.

Specimen: whole blood, collected in connection with sensitization to the hapten diphenylcyclopropenone (DPC). This sequence originates from a woman in her fifties or sixties with alopecia areata. Some clones in this sample may be carry-over from other donors' samples. The V gene is TRBV7-2 and the J gene is TRBJ2-1, and 8 junctional nucleotides match TRBD1. The DNA sequence follows: TGTGCCAGCAGCCCTCGGTGGACAGGGCTGTTCTTC. This is translated as CASSPRWTGLFF. With the portions outside the CDR3 filled from the reference TRBV7-2 and TRBJ2-1 genes, the complete variable region becomes GAGVSQSPSNKVTEKGKDVELRCDPISGHTALYWYRQSLGQGLEFLIYFQGNSAPDKSGLPSDRFSAERTGGSVSTLTIQRTQQEDSAVYLCASSPRWTGLFFGPGTRLTVL.